These 2 T cell receptor beta chains share one sample of origin, sequenced in a study of cytomegalovirus exposure and HLA in healthy donors. The PCR used 60 Vbeta and 13 Jbeta primers. Profiled with immunoSEQ multiplex PCR; TCRdb holds only in-frame clones, not every one. The sample holds approximately 100,000 clones, 74% seen once. The sequenced material came from PBMCs. The receptors here all came from a man aged 50-59 years in good health and CMV-seropositive.

The chain employs TRBV11-3 and TRBJ1-3; D gene ambiguous. V was clipped by 5 bases and J by 0 bases, with 8 bases between them. The CDR3 is made up of 14 amino acids. Germline V CDR1 and CDR2: SGHNT, YENEEA. This CDR3 reads CASSGQNSGNTIYF. As DNA, the CDR3 is TGTGCCAGCAGCGGGCAGAACTCTGGAAACACCATATATTTT.

CDR3 sequence (DNA): TGTGCCAGCAGCCCCCGGACTAGCGGGGGGGCCTACGAGCAGTACTTC. It encodes CASSPRTSGGAYEQYF. The J gene is TRBJ2-7, the V gene TRBV7-9, with 15 bases fitting TRBD2. CDR1 is SEHNR, CDR2 FQNEAQ, per germline (reference sequence). V lost 5 bases, J lost 2 bases, and 4 bases stayed unmatched. The CDR3 sequence is 16 residues long.